The present TCR beta chain was sequenced within a study of OX40 agonist ivuxolimab in advanced cancers. The wider study: Hepatocellular carcinoma, melanoma, renal cell or head and neck cancer was diagnosed in the dose-escalation patients.

Drawing of blood for sampling happened at baseline, at cycle 4 day 1, and at cycle 7 day 1. Assay: immunoSEQ multiplex PCR; the TCRdb copy retains only in-frame clones and omits some. The data show fewer than 80,000 clones, just under 85% seen once. The V end lost 6 bases, the J end lost 9 bases, and 17 bases lay between the germline ends. Germline lookup yields CDR1 SQVTM and CDR2 ANQGSEA. The CDR3 consists of 12 residues. Whole-study results and caveats: Expanded clones were, on average, more numerous in CD8+ T cells than in CD4+.

In the case of this clone: What it binds is unknown.

The V and J genes are TRBV29-1 and TRBJ2-5, with D maybe TRBD2 (6 bases). This specimen consisted of CD4+ or CD8+ T cells sorted from blood, obtained in a trial of the OX40 agonist ivuxolimab. This clonotype was obtained from an adult with an advanced solid tumor such as melanoma, head and neck, liver or kidney cancer. The CDR3 is CSVNIGRSSQYF. The CDR3 DNA is TGCAGCGTGAACATCGGGAGATCGTCCCAGTACTTC.